The present T cell receptor beta chain was sequenced within a study of breast tumors, draining lymph nodes, adjacent tissues. This CDR3 comprises 15 residues. The V segment lost 9 bases and the J segment 2 bases; nucleotides outside the gene matches: 9. CDR1 and CDR2 from the germline V gene are MRHNA and SNTAGT. On this clonotype itself: Its target is unknown. This may be a read error, as it is one base from a much larger clone.

The lymph nodes were axillary draining lymph nodes from breast cancer patients. Study-level points and caveats: That most tumor T cells come from lymph nodes remained unproven. The data were judged consistent with most tumor T cells coming from lymph node and expanding in tumor. Compared with lymph nodes, tumors were less diverse; compared with nontumor tissue, more.

Using its own MiXCR run on the multiplex PCR reads, TCRdb lists one record per CDR3 protein. This sample has 190,000 or so distinct CDR3 sequences, with about 32% found just once. The sample consisted of axillary lymph node tissue. The receptor was derived from a female donor with breast cancer. Some clones in this sample may be carry-over from other donors' samples. J is TRBJ2-5 and V is TRBV6-4; 10 bases are shared with TRBD1. Here the CDR3 reads CARSRGQGTQETQYF. In DNA, the CDR3 is TGTGCCAGGAGTCGGGGACAGGGGACTCAAGAGACCCAGTACTTC.